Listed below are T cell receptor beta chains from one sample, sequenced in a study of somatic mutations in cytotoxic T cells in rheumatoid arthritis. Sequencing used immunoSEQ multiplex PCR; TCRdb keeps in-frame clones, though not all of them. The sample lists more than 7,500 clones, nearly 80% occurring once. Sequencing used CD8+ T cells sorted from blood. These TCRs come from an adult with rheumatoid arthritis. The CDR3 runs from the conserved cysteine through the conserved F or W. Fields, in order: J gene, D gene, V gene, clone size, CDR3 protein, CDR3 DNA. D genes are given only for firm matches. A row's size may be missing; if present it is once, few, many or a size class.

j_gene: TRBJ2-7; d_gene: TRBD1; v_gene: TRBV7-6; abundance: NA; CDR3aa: CASSSPGTGYYEQYF; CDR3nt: TGTGCCAGCAGCTCCCCCGGGACAGGGTACTACGAGCAGTACTTC
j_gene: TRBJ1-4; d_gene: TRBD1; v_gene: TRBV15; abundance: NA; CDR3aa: CATSSGVGQGGEKLFF; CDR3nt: TGTGCCACCAGCAGTGGGGTCGGACAGGGGGGTGAAAAACTGTTTTTT
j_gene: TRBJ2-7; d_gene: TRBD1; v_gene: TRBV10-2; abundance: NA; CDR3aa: CASSGPGTGGASKAYEQYF; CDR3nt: TGCGCCAGCAGTGGCCCCGGGACAGGGGGCGCATCTAAAGCCTACGAGCAGTACTTC
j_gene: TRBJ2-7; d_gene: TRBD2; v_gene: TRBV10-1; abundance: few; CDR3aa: CASSDPGLASEQYF; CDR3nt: TGCGCCAGCAGTGATCCGGGACTAGCGAGCGAGCAGTACTTC
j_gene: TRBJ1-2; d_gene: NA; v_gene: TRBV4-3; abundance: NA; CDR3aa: CASSQDFSELGYTF; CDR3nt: TGCGCCAGCAGCCAAGATTTCAGTGAATTGGGCTACACCTTC
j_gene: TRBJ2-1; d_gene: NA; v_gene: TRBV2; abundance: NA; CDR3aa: CASSEANSRSQFF; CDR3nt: TGTGCCAGCAGTGAAGCGAATAGTAGGTCGCAGTTCTTC
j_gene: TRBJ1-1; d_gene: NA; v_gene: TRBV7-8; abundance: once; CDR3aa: CASSLVVRGRPEAFF; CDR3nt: TGTGCCAGCAGCTTAGTAGTAAGAGGGCGGCCTGAAGCTTTCTTT
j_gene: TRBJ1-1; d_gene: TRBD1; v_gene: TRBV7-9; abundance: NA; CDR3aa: CASSEQGARGNTEAFF; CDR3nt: TGTGCCAGCAGCGAACAGGGGGCGCGAGGGAACACTGAAGCTTTCTTT
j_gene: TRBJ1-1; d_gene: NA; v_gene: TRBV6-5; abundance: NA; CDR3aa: CASSYSGITGAEAFF; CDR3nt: TGTGCCAGCAGTTACTCCGGGATCACGGGGGCTGAAGCTTTCTTT
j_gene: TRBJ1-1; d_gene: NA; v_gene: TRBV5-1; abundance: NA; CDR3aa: CASRQDPYPEAFF; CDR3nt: TGCGCCAGCAGACAGGATCCTTACCCTGAAGCTTTCTTT
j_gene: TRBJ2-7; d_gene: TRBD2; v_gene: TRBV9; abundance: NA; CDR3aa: CASSITPGLAGDEQYF; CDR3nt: TGTGCCAGCAGTATCACCCCGGGACTAGCGGGAGACGAGCAGTACTTC
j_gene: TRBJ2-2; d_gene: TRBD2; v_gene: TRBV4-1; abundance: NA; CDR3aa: CASSQVGGDTGELFF; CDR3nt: TGCGCCAGCAGCCAAGTGGGGGGGGACACCGGGGAGCTGTTTTTT
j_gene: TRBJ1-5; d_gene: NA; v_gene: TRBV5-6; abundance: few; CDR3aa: CASSLGAGSGQPQHF; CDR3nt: TGTGCCAGCAGCTTGGGAGCCGGTTCAGGACAGCCCCAGCATTTT
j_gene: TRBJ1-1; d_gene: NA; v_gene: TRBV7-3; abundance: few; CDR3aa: CASSLTSQGPNTEAFF; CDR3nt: TGTGCCAGCAGCTTAACATCACAGGGTCCGAACACTGAAGCTTTCTTT
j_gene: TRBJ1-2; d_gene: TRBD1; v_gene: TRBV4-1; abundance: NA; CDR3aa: CASSPDRGSFYGYTF; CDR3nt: TGCGCCAGCAGCCCGGACAGGGGGAGTTTCTATGGCTACACCTTC
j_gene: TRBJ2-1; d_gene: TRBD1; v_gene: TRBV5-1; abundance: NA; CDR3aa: CASSLGQGNNEQFF; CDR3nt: TGCGCCAGCAGCTTGGGACAGGGGAACAATGAGCAGTTCTTC
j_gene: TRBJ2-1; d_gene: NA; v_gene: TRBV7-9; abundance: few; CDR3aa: CASSFSTNGLGNEQFF; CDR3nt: TGTGCCAGCAGCTTTAGTACAAACGGACTGGGGAATGAGCAGTTCTTC
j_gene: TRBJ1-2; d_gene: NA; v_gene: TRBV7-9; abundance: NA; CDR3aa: CASSLAGNYRYGYTF; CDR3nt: TGTGCCAGCAGCTTGGCCGGGAACTATCGCTATGGCTACACCTTC
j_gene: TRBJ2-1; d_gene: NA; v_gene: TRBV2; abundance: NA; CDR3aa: CASSELLGGGYNEQFF; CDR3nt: TGTGCCAGCAGTGAATTGCTAGGGGGGGGTTACAATGAGCAGTTCTTC
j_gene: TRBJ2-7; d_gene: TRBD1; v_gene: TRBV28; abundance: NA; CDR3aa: CASRRDRVPQEQYF; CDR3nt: TGTGCCAGCAGACGGGACAGGGTTCCTCAGGAGCAGTACTTC